This entry concerns a single T cell receptor beta chain. The antigen is undetermined. The PCR contained 60 Vbeta and 13 Jbeta primers. Produced via immunoSEQ multiplex PCR; TCRdb's table is partial and in-frame only. This table holds 120,000 or so clones, less than 85% found once. These data come from a study of cytomegalovirus exposure and HLA in healthy donors. General observations from the study: An ancestry cluster, one associated with Asian ancestry, reportedly showed fewer N-insertions than the approximately 650-donor mean in a later analysis. The authors reported that TCR beta sequences could predict HLA-A and HLA-B alleles. These predictions were accurate for most subjects in the first cohort.

Losses at the gene ends were 4 bases for V and 4 bases for J; bases not matched to a gene: 7. CDR3 length: 16 amino acids. The V gene's germline CDR1 is SGHDT and CDR2 YYEEEE. The sample was PBMCs. This TCR was recovered from a man younger than 35 in good health and CMV-seropositive. The V call is TRBV5-6, the J call TRBJ2-1, with TRBD2 matching over 11 bases. The CDR3 region is CASSNYGTSGYNEQFF. In nucleotides, the CDR3 is TGTGCCAGCAGCAATTACGGGACTAGCGGTTACAATGAGCAGTTCTTC.